The 29 T cell receptor beta chains below were found in one sample sequenced in a study (dated by TCRdb to the early 2010s). Sequencing was performed on an Illumina Genome Analyzer IIx. TCRdb reprocessing: public reads trimmed at Q25 with fastp, clones called with MiXCR, in-frame beta chains kept. CDR3 protein duplicates are merged, each entry listing the most common genes and DNA. Present in this sample are several thousand distinct CDR3 sequences, 32% of which were seen just once. Roughly 23% of the sample is in the top ten clones. Material: blood. Every receptor here comes from a human donor.

By its share, this clonotype is medium-sized. This chain links TRBV18 with TRBJ2-1; D not certain. The CDR3 runs to 13 residues. The germline V gene has CDR1 KGHSH and CDR2 LQKENI. V shed 3 bases and J shed 9 bases, with 12 bases lying between them. The DNA for the CDR3 is TGTGCCAGCTCACCGAGTCGGACCGGTGAGCAGTTCTTC. Its protein is CASSPSRTGEQFF.

This clonotype has more than one count but fewer than ten. The rearrangement links TRBV18 to TRBJ2-1, with 10 bases that match TRBD2. The CDR3 sequence is 19 residues long. V gave up 2 bases and J gave up 3 bases; unmatched junction bases: 13. The germline V gene encodes CDR1 KGHSH and CDR2 LQKENI. In DNA, the CDR3 is TGTGCCAGCTCACCATGGGCTAGCGGGAGCCGCTCCCTCTACAATGAGCAGTTCTTC. Amino acids: CASSPWASGSRSLYNEQFF.

This clonotype has only a few counts. The rearrangement links TRBV29-1 to TRBJ2-7; TRBD2 is a possible D gene (5 bases). This CDR3 has 13 amino acids. V lost 6 bases to trimming and J lost 7 bases, with 19 bases between them. CDR1 is SQVTM, CDR2 ANQGSEA, per germline. The CDR3 loop reads CSVPGTRSHEQYF. CDR3 coding DNA: TGCAGCGTCCCGGGAACCAGATCTCATGAGCAGTACTTC.

Sample share makes this clonotype medium-sized (0.01 to 0.1%). This CDR3 reads CASSQDFSYNSPLHF. CDR3 bases: TGTGCCAGCAGCCAAGACTTCTCCTATAATTCACCCCTCCACTTT. V and J are TRBV4-2 and TRBJ1-6, with D unresolved. V was pared by 0 bases and J by 0 bases, with 3 bases between. The CDR3 runs 15 residues. Germline V lookup: CDR1 LGHNA, CDR2 YNFKEQ.

This clonotype was observed a few times. The chain employs TRBV14 and TRBJ1-3; no reliable D call. The CDR3 is made up of 15 amino acids. Trimming took 1 base from V and 0 from J, leaving 7 bases between them. Germline CDR1 SGHDN, CDR2 FVKESK. This chain's CDR3 is CASSQGMTSGNTIYF. The CDR3 coding sequence is TGTGCCAGCAGCCAAGGAATGACCTCTGGAAACACCATATATTTT.

This chain uses TRBV29-1 with TRBJ2-1; D remains ambiguous. Germline CDR1 reads SQVTM; CDR2 reads ANQGSEA. The CDR3 is made up of 13 amino acids. The CDR3 DNA follows: TGCAGGACCACCGACAACTCCTACAATGAGCAGTTCTTC. It is translated as CRTTDNSYNEQFF.

The chain combines TRBV18 with TRBJ2-7, with 8 bases fitting TRBD1. The V and J ends lost 6 bases and 6 bases, in that order; junction bases with no gene match: 1. Germline values: CDR1 KGHSH, CDR2 LQKENI. The CDR3 totals 11 residues. The CDR3 region has the DNA TGTGCCAGCTCCCAGGGGGCCGAGCAGTACTTC. Its protein product is CASSQGAEQYF.

This clonotype is categorized as medium-sized. V is TRBV6-2 or TRBV6-3 and J is TRBJ2-7; D may be TRBD2 (5 bases). Between the trimmed V and J ends, which lost 6 bases and 0 bases, there was a span of 15 bases. CDR1 and CDR2 (germline): MNHEY, SVGEGT. The CDR3 consists of 15 residues. The CDR3 loop is CASSPDYRNSYEQYF. As DNA, the CDR3 is TGTGCCAGCAGCCCCGACTACCGAAACTCCTACGAGCAGTACTTC.

By share of the sample, this clonotype is medium-sized. The chain has TRBV20-1 and TRBJ1-5; no clear D. V was pared by 3 bases and J by 2 bases, with 11 bases between. The length of the CDR3 is 14 residues. Germline V gene data show CDR1 as DFQATT and CDR2 as SNEGSKA (reference sequence). The CDR3 DNA sequence: TGCAGTGCTAGTGAACGGTGGGGCAATCAGCCCCAGCATTTT. Translating it yields CSASERWGNQPQHF.

This clonotype is labeled medium-sized (0.01 to 0.1%). CDR3 sequence: CASSPGAGDRYTF. The CDR3 nucleotides are TGTGCCAGCTCACCGGGGGCAGGGGATCGCTACACCTTC. The chain carries TRBV18 and TRBJ1-2; the D gene is possibly TRBD1 (6 bases). The CDR3 extends over 13 amino acids. Trimming pared 3 bases from V and 9 bases from J, leaving 14 bases between. CDR1 and CDR2 from the germline V gene are KGHSH and LQKENI.

By its share, this clonotype is medium-sized. The V gene is TRBV7-9, the J gene TRBJ1-1; D is undetermined. V lost 5 bases to trimming and J lost 8 bases, with 9 bases between them. The germline CDR1 and CDR2 sequences are SEHNR and FQNEAQ (reference sequence). The CDR3 has 11 residues. This chain's CDR3 is CASSPQTEAFF. CDR3 sequence (DNA): TGTGCCAGCAGCCCTCAAACGGAAGCTTTCTTT.

The sample holds many counts of this clonotype. The chain combines TRBV4-2 with TRBJ1-4; TRBD1 aligns across 10 bases. The germline V gene has CDR1 LGHNA and CDR2 YNFKEQ. There are 18 residues in the CDR3. V trimming: 6 bases; J trimming: 5 bases; junction bases outside the gene matches: 15. The CDR3 loop is CASRNRQGATVPNEKLFF. The DNA for the CDR3 is TGTGCCAGCAGAAACCGACAGGGGGCAACGGTACCGAATGAAAAACTGTTTTTT.

In its sample, this clonotype was seen many times. The chain has TRBV5-1 and TRBJ2-1; 7 nucleotides agree with TRBD1. Germline values: CDR1 SGHRS, CDR2 YFSETQ. This CDR3 has 16 amino acids. The V and J ends lost 0 bases and 4 bases, in that order; junction bases with no gene match: 7. CDR3 loop: CASSLVPGTDYNEQFF. DNA for the CDR3: TGCGCCAGCAGCTTGGTGCCTGGGACAGATTACAATGAGCAGTTCTTC.

This clonotype is categorized as medium-sized. The chain employs TRBV12-3 or TRBV12-4 and TRBJ2-1, with D unclear. Trimming stripped 5 bases from V and 11 bases from J, with 19 bases between. This CDR3 contains 14 residues. The CDR3 nucleotides are TGTGCCAGCAGTACCCGACCCCTTCGAGCCCAGCAGTTCTTC. Protein sequence: CASSTRPLRAQQFF.

This clonotype is classed as medium-sized (0.01 to 0.1%). The CDR3 loop is CASSQDLTATGELFF. The CDR3 coding sequence is TGTGCCAGCAGCCAAGATTTGACCGCGACCGGGGAGCTGTTTTTT. The gene calls are TRBV4-2 and TRBJ2-2; D is uncertain. The germline V gene has CDR1 LGHNA and CDR2 YNFKEQ. CDR3 length: 15 residues. V was shortened by 0 bases and J by 5 bases, with 10 bases between the two germline ends.

This clonotype qualifies as medium-sized. This chain uses TRBV14 with TRBJ1-1; D ambiguous. V dropped 3 bases and J dropped 0 bases, with 5 bases sitting between them. The CDR3 has 13 amino acids. CDR1 and CDR2 (germline): SGHDN, FVKESK. The CDR3 here is CASSQGMNTEAFF. The CDR3 nucleotides read TGTGCCAGCAGCCAGGGAATGAACACTGAAGCTTTCTTT.

The gene calls are TRBV7-9 and TRBJ2-5, with D perhaps TRBD1 (6 bases). In germline, CDR1 is SEHNR, CDR2 FQNEAQ (reference sequence). The CDR3 is made up of 14 amino acids. The V gene lost 4 bases and the J gene lost 5 bases, with 14 bases spanning the gap. The CDR3 region has the DNA TGTGCCAGCAGCTCCTACAGGGAGTCGGAGACCCAGTACTTC. It yields the protein CASSSYRESETQYF.

This clonotype was counted ten times or more. V is TRBV30 and J is TRBJ1-2; D may be TRBD1 (6 bases). This CDR3 region has 14 residues. Trimming stripped 3 bases from V and 3 bases from J, with 14 bases between. Per the germline V gene, CDR1 is GTSNPN and CDR2 is SVGIG (reference sequence). The CDR3 DNA reads as TGTGCCTGGAGCCGGACAGCGATATACTATGGCTACACCTTC. This encodes CAWSRTAIYYGYTF.

This clonotype is classed as medium-sized (0.01 to 0.1%). This sequence joins TRBV18 and TRBJ2-5; 11 nucleotides line up with TRBD1. Germline lookup yields CDR1 KGHSH and CDR2 LQKENI. This CDR3 spans 15 amino acids. With 1 base clipped from V and 5 bases from J, the junction kept 3 bases outside the gene matches. The CDR3 protein is CASSPRDRGLETQYF. The CDR3 coding sequence is TGTGCCAGCTCACCACGGGACAGGGGGTTGGAGACCCAGTACTTC.

This clonotype occurred many times. The chain carries TRBV29-1 and TRBJ2-3, with 9 nucleotides matching TRBD2. The CDR3 sequence is 15 residues long. Losses at the gene ends were 3 bases for V and 0 bases for J; bases not matched to a gene: 4. From germline, CDR1 is SQVTM and CDR2 ANQGSEA. The CDR3 reads CSVDTSGLSTDTQYF. CDR3 DNA: TGCAGCGTTGACACTAGCGGGCTCAGCACAGATACGCAGTATTTT.

This clonotype rates as medium-sized. The chain links TRBV4-2 to TRBJ1-6; possibly TRBD1 for D (5 bases). Per the germline V gene, CDR1 is LGHNA and CDR2 is YNFKEQ. This CDR3 has 16 amino acids. V gave up 1 base and J gave up 6 bases, with 13 bases separating them. CDR3 DNA: TGTGCCAGCAGCCAAGTTCTACAGGAGGTTAATTCACCCCTCCACTTT. This codes for CASSQVLQEVNSPLHF.

This clonotype was counted ten times or more. The chain has TRBV29-1 and TRBJ2-2; possible D gene TRBD1, 6 bases. The CDR3 spans 14 residues. Looked up from germline, CDR1 is SQVTM and CDR2 is ANQGSEA. The V end was cut by 5 bases, the J end by 6 bases, with 16 bases between. Here the CDR3 DNA reads TGCAGCGTTCATGAGACAGGAGCGGCCGGGGAGCTGTTTTTT. It is translated as CSVHETGAAGELFF.

The chain is built from TRBV15 and TRBJ2-3, with 15 bases that match TRBD2. CDR3 size: 18 residues. Germline-derived CDR1 and CDR2 are LNHNV and YYDKDF (reference sequence). J gave up 4 bases and V 5 bases, and 10 bases lay outside the gene matches. CDR3 coding DNA: TGTGCCACCAGCGCCCCCGGGACTAGCGGGAGGAGGCCAGATACGCAGTATTTT. This sequence encodes CATSAPGTSGRRPDTQYF.

By its share, this clonotype is medium-sized. The DNA for the CDR3 is TGCAGCGTATTTTACGGACAGGGGCACGAGCAGTACTTC. Its translation: CSVFYGQGHEQYF. The J gene is TRBJ2-7, the V gene TRBV29-1, with 9 bases lining up with TRBD1. The CDR3 extends over 13 amino acids. Per the germline V gene, CDR1 is SQVTM and CDR2 is ANQGSEA. V shed 6 bases, J shed 5 bases, and the junction held 8 bases outside the gene matches.

This clonotype counts as medium-sized. This chain connects TRBV29-1 to TRBJ2-3; 12 nucleotides line up with TRBD2. V was pared by 6 bases and J by 3 bases, with 13 bases of the junction left unmatched. The CDR3 is 17 amino acids. CDR1 SQVTM and CDR2 ANQGSEA come from the germline V gene. Here the CDR3 reads CSVPSPTSGRGTDTQYF. DNA for the CDR3: TGCAGCGTCCCTTCTCCGACTAGCGGGAGAGGTACAGATACGCAGTATTTT.

This clonotype has at least ten counts. The chain carries TRBV4-2 and TRBJ1-4; TRBD1 matches at 9 bases. Trimming removed 4 bases from V and 8 bases from J; junction bases left unmatched: 5. The CDR3 is made up of 14 amino acids. Germline CDR1 LGHNA, CDR2 YNFKEQ. The CDR3 sequence is CASSLGQGREKLFF. For the CDR3, the DNA is TGTGCCAGCAGCCTGGGACAGGGAAGGGAAAAACTGTTTTTT.

This clonotype is medium-sized (0.01 to 0.1%). The chain links TRBV29-1 to TRBJ2-2; possibly TRBD2 for D (6 bases). CDR1 is SQVTM and CDR2 is ANQGSEA in the germline V gene. Deletions cut 1 base from V and 5 bases from J, with 11 bases between. The CDR3 is 14 residues long. CDR3 sequence: CSVEGLGFTGELFF. The CDR3 DNA follows: TGCAGCGTTGAAGGACTAGGCTTTACCGGGGAGCTGTTTTTT.

In regard to this clonotype: A much larger clonotype is one base distant, so this may be a read error. The J gene is TRBJ2-1, the V gene TRBV20-1; 7 bases are a match to TRBD2. Germline V gene data show CDR1 as DFQATT and CDR2 as SNEGSKA (reference sequence). Trimming took 6 bases from V and 10 from J; bases not matched to a gene: 15. The CDR3 is made up of 14 amino acids. The CDR3 nucleotides read TGCAGTGCGATCCCTAGCGGCAACTCCTACGAGCAGTTCTTC. Amino acids: CSAIPSGNSYEQFF.

This clonotype has only a few counts. CDR3 in amino acids: CASGGGSGGYTF. The DNA of the CDR3 is TGTGCCAGCGGGGGAGGAAGTGGTGGCTACACCTTC. The J gene is TRBJ1-2, the V gene TRBV14; TRBD1 is a possible D gene (5 bases). CDR1 SGHDN and CDR2 FVKESK come from the germline V gene. CDR3 length: 12 residues. The ends were cut back, 8 bases at V and 7 bases at J, with 14 bases in the middle.